These T cell receptor beta chains were read from a single sample in a study of blood T cell repertoires in COVID-19. Profiling relied on immunoSEQ multiplex PCR, and the TCRdb table lists in-frame clones only, not all of them. In the table there are roughly 150,000 clones, around 82% of which are singletons. Sequences were obtained from peripheral blood. The receptors here all came from a woman of 80 years or more with active or convalescent COVID-19. Both conserved end residues are part of each CDR3.

J gene: TRBJ1-1; CDR3 length: 11; V gene: TRBV19; CDR3 protein: CASSAGQRAFF
J gene: TRBJ1-3; CDR3 length: 14; V gene: TRBV9; CDR3 protein: CASSPSVSGNTIYF
J gene: TRBJ2-3; CDR3 length: 17; V gene: TRBV21-1; CDR3 protein: CASSKEVSGRRYDTQYF
J gene: TRBJ1-5; CDR3 length: 15; V gene: TRBV19; CDR3 protein: CATNAQGHSNQPQHF
J gene: TRBJ2-5; CDR3 length: 17; V gene: TRBV5-1; CDR3 protein: CASSLGLAGSRLETQYF
J gene: TRBJ2-1; CDR3 length: 14; V gene: TRBV15; CDR3 protein: CATSRDQDFNEQFF
J gene: TRBJ1-2; CDR3 length: 13; V gene: TRBV7-3; CDR3 protein: CASSGGTGFGSTF
J gene: TRBJ2-5; CDR3 length: 12; V gene: TRBV6-5; CDR3 protein: CASAGSQETQYF
J gene: TRBJ2-7; CDR3 length: 15; V gene: TRBV18; CDR3 protein: CASSPPGTPNYEQYF
J gene: TRBJ1-1; CDR3 length: 14; V gene: TRBV7-3; CDR3 protein: CASSLTGLNTEAFF
J gene: TRBJ1-2; CDR3 length: 14; V gene: TRBV6-2/TRBV6-3; CDR3 protein: CASSRDRPRGFYTF
J gene: TRBJ2-2; CDR3 length: 14; V gene: TRBV5-1; CDR3 protein: CASSDHLAAGELFF
J gene: TRBJ1-1; CDR3 length: 15; V gene: TRBV5-1; CDR3 protein: CASSFQGPQNTEAFF
J gene: TRBJ1-2; CDR3 length: 15; V gene: TRBV6-1; CDR3 protein: CASRTQRTGSRSYTF
J gene: TRBJ2-7; CDR3 length: 15; V gene: TRBV2; CDR3 protein: CASSEGQILTYEQYF
J gene: TRBJ2-6; CDR3 length: 15; V gene: TRBV19; CDR3 protein: CASSIYGKVGNVLTF
J gene: TRBJ2-2; CDR3 length: 16; V gene: TRBV4-2; CDR3 protein: CASSHPGTSDTGELFF
J gene: TRBJ1-3; CDR3 length: 16; V gene: TRBV5-1; CDR3 protein: CASSLVTGPSGNTIYF
J gene: TRBJ2-5; CDR3 length: 13; V gene: TRBV7-9; CDR3 protein: CASSRGTEETQYF
J gene: TRBJ1-6; CDR3 length: 16; V gene: TRBV7-3; CDR3 protein: CASSLIGRGYNSPLHF
J gene: TRBJ1-1; CDR3 length: 13; V gene: TRBV29-1; CDR3 protein: CSGGGALNTEAFF
J gene: TRBJ1-2; CDR3 length: 14; V gene: TRBV7-9; CDR3 protein: CASSLMAANYGYTF
J gene: TRBJ2-7; CDR3 length: 15; V gene: TRBV28; CDR3 protein: CASSLLGTSDYEQYF
J gene: TRBJ2-5; CDR3 length: 13; V gene: TRBV3-1/TRBV3-2; CDR3 protein: CASSQDNQETQYF
J gene: TRBJ1-2; CDR3 length: 14; V gene: TRBV6-5; CDR3 protein: CASSVDRGGYGYTF
J gene: TRBJ1-5; CDR3 length: 13; V gene: TRBV6-5; CDR3 protein: CASRSQGAQPQHF
J gene: TRBJ2-7; CDR3 length: 15; V gene: TRBV7-2; CDR3 protein: CASSLLGTSGYEQYF
J gene: TRBJ1-1; CDR3 length: 13; V gene: TRBV6-1; CDR3 protein: CASSDPDRLEAFF
J gene: TRBJ2-7; CDR3 length: 15; V gene: TRBV5-1; CDR3 protein: CASSLDGQGTYEQYF
J gene: TRBJ2-3; CDR3 length: 14; V gene: TRBV6-6; CDR3 protein: CASSYAGGTDTQYF
J gene: TRBJ2-7; CDR3 length: 13; V gene: TRBV5-1; CDR3 protein: CASSREASYEQYF
J gene: TRBJ2-5; CDR3 length: 12; V gene: TRBV11-2; CDR3 protein: CASSPPGETQYF
J gene: TRBJ2-3; CDR3 length: 19; V gene: TRBV3-1/TRBV3-2; CDR3 protein: CASSPNPGTGVPSTDTQYF
J gene: TRBJ1-1; CDR3 length: 15; V gene: TRBV14; CDR3 protein: CASSHNRGWSTEAFF
J gene: TRBJ1-1; CDR3 length: 13; V gene: TRBV29-1; CDR3 protein: CSVRRAGNTEAFF
J gene: TRBJ2-7; CDR3 length: 11; V gene: TRBV20-1; CDR3 protein: CSAGLGAEQYF
J gene: TRBJ1-6; CDR3 length: 13; V gene: TRBV28; CDR3 protein: CASSPRGDSPLHF
J gene: TRBJ2-7; CDR3 length: 18; V gene: TRBV2; CDR3 protein: CASLASGTSGRAPYEQYF
J gene: TRBJ1-4; CDR3 length: 16; V gene: TRBV6-8; CDR3 protein: CASSYNWAGINEKLFF
J gene: TRBJ2-1; CDR3 length: 13; V gene: TRBV5-1; CDR3 protein: CASSFLSGNEQFF
J gene: TRBJ1-2; CDR3 length: 17; V gene: TRBV12-5; CDR3 protein: CASGLVLGTGGDYGYTF
J gene: TRBJ2-1; CDR3 length: 15; V gene: TRBV5-4; CDR3 protein: CASSFEGRGHNEQFF
J gene: TRBJ2-1; CDR3 length: 15; V gene: TRBV24-1; CDR3 protein: CATSPRTSSVGEQFF
J gene: TRBJ1-3; CDR3 length: 17; V gene: TRBV18; CDR3 protein: CASSPIGTTARGNTIYF